This T cell receptor beta chain was sequenced in a study of memory CD4+ T cells and cytomegalovirus serostatus. Regarding the study as a whole: A US-trained random forest predicted CMV serostatus with median AUC roughly 0.9. CD4+ memory repertoires contained about 40% of the roughly 150 reported CMV TCRbeta sequences.

CDR1 and CDR2 (germline): MDHEN, SYDVKM. The trim removed 2 bases at V and 4 bases at J, leaving 4 bases unmatched. The CDR3 is made up of 15 amino acids. This clone was detected a few times. Its antigen is not identified. Here immunoSEQ multiplex PCR was the method, and the copy in TCRdb shows in-frame clones only, minus some. Altogether about 50,000 clones are present, about 73% being singletons, with the ten largest covering 0.67%. The sort gate was single viable CD3+CD4+CD8-CD45RO+ cells for memory CD4+ T cells. Serum IgG to CMV pp150, pp28, p38 and p52 defined serostatus. Sequenced input: memory CD4+ T cells from blood. The gene calls are TRBV28 and TRBJ2-1; 8 bases match TRBD2. This sequence originates from an adult in good health and CMV-seronegative. The CDR3, as DNA: TGTGCCAGCAGTTTAACGGGAGGGCCGTACAATGAGCAGTTCTTC. Protein product: CASSLTGGPYNEQFF.